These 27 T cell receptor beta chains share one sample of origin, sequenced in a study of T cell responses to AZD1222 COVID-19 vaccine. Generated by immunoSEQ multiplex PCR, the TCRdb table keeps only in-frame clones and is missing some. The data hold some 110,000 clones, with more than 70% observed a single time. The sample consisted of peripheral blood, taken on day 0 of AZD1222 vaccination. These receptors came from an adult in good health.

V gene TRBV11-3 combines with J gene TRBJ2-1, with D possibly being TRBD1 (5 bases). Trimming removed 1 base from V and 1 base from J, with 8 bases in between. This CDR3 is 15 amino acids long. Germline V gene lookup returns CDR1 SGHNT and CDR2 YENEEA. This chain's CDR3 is CASSLGRGSYNEQFF. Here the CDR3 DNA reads TGTGCCAGCAGCTTAGGTAGGGGTTCCTACAATGAGCAGTTCTTC.

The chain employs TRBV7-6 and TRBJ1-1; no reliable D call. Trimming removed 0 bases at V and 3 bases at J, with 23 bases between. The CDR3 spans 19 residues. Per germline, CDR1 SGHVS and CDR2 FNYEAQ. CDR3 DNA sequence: TGTGCCAGCAGCTTAGCGGTGGCAGTAAGCCCCGGACGAGACACTGAAGCTTTCTTT. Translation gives CASSLAVAVSPGRDTEAFF.

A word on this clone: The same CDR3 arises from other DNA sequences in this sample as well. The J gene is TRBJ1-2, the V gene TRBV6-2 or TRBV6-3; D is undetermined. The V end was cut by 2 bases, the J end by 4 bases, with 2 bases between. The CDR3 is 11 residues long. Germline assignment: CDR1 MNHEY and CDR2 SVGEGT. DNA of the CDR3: TGTGCCAGCAGTTACCCCTATGGCTACACCTTC. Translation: CASSYPYGYTF.

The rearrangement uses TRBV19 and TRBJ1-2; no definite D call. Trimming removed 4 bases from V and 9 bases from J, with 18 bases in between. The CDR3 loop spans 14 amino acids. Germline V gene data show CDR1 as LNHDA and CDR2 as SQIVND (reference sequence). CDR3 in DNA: TGTGCCAGTAGTACAAACCGTGCAGGTCCGCGCTACACCTTC. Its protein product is CASSTNRAGPRYTF.

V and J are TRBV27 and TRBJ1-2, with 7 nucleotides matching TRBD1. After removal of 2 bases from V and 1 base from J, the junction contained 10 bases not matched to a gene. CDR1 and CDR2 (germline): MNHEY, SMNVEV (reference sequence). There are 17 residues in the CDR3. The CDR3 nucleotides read TGTGCCAGCAGTTTACACTACGTCGGACAGGTTAACTATGGCTACACCTTC. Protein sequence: CASSLHYVGQVNYGYTF.

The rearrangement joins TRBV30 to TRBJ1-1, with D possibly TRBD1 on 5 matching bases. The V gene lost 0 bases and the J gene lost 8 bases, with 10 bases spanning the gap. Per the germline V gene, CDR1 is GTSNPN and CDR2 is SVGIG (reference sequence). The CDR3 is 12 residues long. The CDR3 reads CAWSVGVGEAFF. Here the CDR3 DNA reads TGTGCCTGGAGTGTGGGGGTAGGGGAAGCTTTCTTT.

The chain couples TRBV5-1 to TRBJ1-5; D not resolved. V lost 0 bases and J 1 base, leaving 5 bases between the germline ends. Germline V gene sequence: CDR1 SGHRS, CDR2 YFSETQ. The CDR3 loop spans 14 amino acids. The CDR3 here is CASSLEGSNQPQHF. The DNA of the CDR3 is TGCGCCAGCAGCTTGGAGGGCAGCAATCAGCCCCAGCATTTT.

The DNA for the CDR3 is TGTGCCAGTCAAGTCTTTTTCTCTGGAAACACCATATATTTT. Its protein is CASQVFFSGNTIYF. The chain recombines TRBV7-2 with TRBJ1-3, with D hard to call. CDR1 and CDR2 (germline): SGHTA, FQGNSA. V was pared by 9 bases and J by 0 bases, with 12 bases between. The CDR3 consists of 14 residues.

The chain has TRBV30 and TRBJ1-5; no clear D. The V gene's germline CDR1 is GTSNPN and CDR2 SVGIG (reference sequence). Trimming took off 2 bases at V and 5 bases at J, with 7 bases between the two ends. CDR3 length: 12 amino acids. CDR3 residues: CAWSLGDQPQHF. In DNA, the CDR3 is TGTGCCTGGAGTCTGGGAGATCAGCCCCAGCATTTT.

The CDR3 spells CASSPGGTVVNYGYTF. The DNA of the CDR3 is TGTGCCAGCAGCCCTGGAGGGACAGTAGTTAACTATGGCTACACCTTC. This sequence joins TRBV5-5 and TRBJ1-2, with 7 bases lining up with TRBD1. Germline CDR1 is SGHKS and CDR2 is YYEKEE (reference sequence). The CDR3 contains 16 residues. The trim removed 4 bases at V and 1 base at J, leaving 10 bases unmatched.

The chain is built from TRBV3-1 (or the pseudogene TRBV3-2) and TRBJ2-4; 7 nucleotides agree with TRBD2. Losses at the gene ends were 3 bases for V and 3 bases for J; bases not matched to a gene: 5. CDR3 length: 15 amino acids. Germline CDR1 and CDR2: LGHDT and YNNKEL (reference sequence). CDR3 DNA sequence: TGTGCCAGCAGCCACCCCAGCGGGATCAAAAACATTCAGTACTTC. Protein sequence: CASSHPSGIKNIQYF.

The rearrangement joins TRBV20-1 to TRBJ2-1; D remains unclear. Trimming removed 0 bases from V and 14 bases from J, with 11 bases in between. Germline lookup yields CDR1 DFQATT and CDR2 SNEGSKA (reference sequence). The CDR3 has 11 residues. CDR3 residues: CSARDFPREFF. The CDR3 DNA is TGCAGTGCTAGAGACTTTCCCCGGGAGTTCTTC.

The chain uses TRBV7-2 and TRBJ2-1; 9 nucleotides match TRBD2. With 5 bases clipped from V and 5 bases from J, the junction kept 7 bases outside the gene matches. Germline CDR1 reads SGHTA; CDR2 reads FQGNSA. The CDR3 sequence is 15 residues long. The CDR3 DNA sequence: TGTGCCAGCAGCCAATATAGCGGGGGCGACAATGAGCAGTTCTTC. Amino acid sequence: CASSQYSGGDNEQFF.

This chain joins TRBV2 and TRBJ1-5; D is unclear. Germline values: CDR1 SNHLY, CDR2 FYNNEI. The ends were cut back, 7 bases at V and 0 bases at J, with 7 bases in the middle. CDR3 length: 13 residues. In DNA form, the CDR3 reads TGTGCCAGCACAGCTAATAGCAATCAGCCCCAGCATTTT. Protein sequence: CASTANSNQPQHF.

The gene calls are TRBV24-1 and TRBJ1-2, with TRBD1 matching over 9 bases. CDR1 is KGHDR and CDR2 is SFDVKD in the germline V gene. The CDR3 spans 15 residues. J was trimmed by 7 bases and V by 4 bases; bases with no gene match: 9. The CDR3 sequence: CATSDSQGQGGGYTF. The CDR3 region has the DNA TGTGCCACCAGTGACAGCCAGGGACAGGGAGGTGGCTACACCTTC.

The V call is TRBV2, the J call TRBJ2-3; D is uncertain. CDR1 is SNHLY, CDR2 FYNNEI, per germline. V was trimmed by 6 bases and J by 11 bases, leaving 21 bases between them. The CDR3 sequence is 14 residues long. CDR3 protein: CASRPGSVRGEQYF. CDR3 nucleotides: TGTGCCAGCAGGCCCGGTTCCGTTCGAGGTGAGCAGTATTTT.

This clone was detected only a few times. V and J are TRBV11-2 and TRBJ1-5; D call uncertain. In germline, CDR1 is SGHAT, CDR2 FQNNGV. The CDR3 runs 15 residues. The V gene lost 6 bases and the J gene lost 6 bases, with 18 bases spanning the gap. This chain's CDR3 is CASSPGGWAGQPQHF. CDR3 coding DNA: TGTGCCAGCAGTCCGGGTGGGTGGGCAGGTCAGCCCCAGCATTTT.

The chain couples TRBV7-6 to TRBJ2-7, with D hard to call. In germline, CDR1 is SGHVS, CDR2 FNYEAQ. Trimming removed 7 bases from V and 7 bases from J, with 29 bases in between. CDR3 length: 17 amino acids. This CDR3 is CASIPHPRALIDFEQYF. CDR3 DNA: TGTGCCAGCATCCCACACCCTAGAGCCTTAATTGACTTTGAGCAGTACTTC.

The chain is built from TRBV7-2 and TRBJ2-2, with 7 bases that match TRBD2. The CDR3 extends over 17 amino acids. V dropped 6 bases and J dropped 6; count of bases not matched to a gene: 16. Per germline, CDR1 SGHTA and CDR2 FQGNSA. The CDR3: CASRKNQGGIVAGELFF. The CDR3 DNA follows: TGTGCCAGCAGAAAAAACCAGGGAGGGATCGTCGCCGGGGAGCTGTTTTTT. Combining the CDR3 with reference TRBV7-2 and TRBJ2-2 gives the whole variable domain GAGVSQSPSNKVTEKGKDVELRCDPISGHTALYWYRQSLGQGLEFLIYFQGNSAPDKSGLPSDRFSAERTGGSVSTLTIQRTQQEDSAVYLCASRKNQGGIVAGELFFGEGSRLTVL.

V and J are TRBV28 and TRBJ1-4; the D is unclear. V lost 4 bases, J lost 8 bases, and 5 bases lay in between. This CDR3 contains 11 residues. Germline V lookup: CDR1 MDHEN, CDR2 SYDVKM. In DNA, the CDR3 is TGTGCCAGCAGTTGGAGAGAAAAACTGTTTTTT. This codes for CASSWREKLFF. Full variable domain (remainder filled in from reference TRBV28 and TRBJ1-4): DVKVTQSSRYLVKRTGEKVFLECVQDMDHENMFWYRQDPGLGLRLIYFSYDVKMKEKGDIPEGYSVSREKKERFSLILESASTNQTSMYLCASSWREKLFFGSGTQLSVL.

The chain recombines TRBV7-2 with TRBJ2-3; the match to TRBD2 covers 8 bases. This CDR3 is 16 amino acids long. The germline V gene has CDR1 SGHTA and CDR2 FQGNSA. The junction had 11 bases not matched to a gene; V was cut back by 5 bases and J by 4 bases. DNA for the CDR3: TGTGCCAGCAGCAGAAACGGGGGGGCCTCCTCAGATACGCAGTATTTT. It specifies CASSRNGGASSDTQYF.

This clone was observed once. The CDR3 nucleotides read TGTGCCATCCGGGGGACAGGGGACACTGAAGCTTTCTTT. It codes for CAIRGTGDTEAFF. The J gene is TRBJ1-1, the V gene TRBV10-3; 10 bases match TRBD1. The CDR3 sequence is 13 residues long. V lost 8 bases and J lost 3; bases outside the gene matches: 3. Germline V CDR1 and CDR2: ENHRY, SYGVKD.

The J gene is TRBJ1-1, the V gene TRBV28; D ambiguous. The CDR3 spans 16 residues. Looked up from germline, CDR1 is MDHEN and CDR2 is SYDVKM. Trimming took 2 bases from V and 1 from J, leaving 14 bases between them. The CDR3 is CASSLEGPGRNTEAFF. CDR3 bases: TGTGCCAGCAGTTTAGAAGGGCCCGGTAGGAACACTGAAGCTTTCTTT.

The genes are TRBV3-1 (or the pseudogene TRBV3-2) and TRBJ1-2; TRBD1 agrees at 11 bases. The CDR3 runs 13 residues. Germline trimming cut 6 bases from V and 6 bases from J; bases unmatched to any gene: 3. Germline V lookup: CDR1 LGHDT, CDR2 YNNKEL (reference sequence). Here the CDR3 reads CASRRDRGNGYTF. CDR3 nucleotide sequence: TGTGCCAGCAGACGGGACAGGGGGAATGGCTACACCTTC.

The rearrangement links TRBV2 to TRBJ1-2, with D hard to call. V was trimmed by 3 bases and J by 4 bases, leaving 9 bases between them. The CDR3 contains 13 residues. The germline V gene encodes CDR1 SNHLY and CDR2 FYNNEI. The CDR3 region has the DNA TGTGCCAGCAGTGATGAGCCCCGCTATGGCTACACCTTC. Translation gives CASSDEPRYGYTF. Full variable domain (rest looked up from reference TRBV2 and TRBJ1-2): EPEVTQTPSHQVTQMGQEVILRCVPISNHLYFYWYRQILGQKVEFLVSFYNNEISEKSEIFDDQFSVERPDGSNFTLKIRSTKLEDSAMYFCASSDEPRYGYTFGSGTRLTVV.

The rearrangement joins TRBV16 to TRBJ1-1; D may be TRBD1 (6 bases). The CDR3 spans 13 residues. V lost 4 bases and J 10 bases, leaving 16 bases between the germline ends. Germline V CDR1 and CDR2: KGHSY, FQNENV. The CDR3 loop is CASSLSGESGAFF. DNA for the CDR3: TGTGCCAGCAGCCTCTCAGGGGAATCGGGAGCTTTCTTT.

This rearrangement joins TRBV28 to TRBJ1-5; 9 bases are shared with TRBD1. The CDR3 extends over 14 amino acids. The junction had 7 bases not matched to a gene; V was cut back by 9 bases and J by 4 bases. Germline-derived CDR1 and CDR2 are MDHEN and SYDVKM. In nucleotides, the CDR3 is TGTGCCAGTGGGGGGACAGGGAGGAATCAGCCCCAGCATTTT. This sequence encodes CASGGTGRNQPQHF. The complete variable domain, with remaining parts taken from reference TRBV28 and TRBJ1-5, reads DVKVTQSSRYLVKRTGEKVFLECVQDMDHENMFWYRQDPGLGLRLIYFSYDVKMKEKGDIPEGYSVSREKKERFSLILESASTNQTSMYLCASGGTGRNQPQHFGDGTRLSIL.